This TCR beta chain was documented in a study of cytomegalovirus exposure and HLA in healthy donors. Study as a whole: When 398 donors were genotyped, about 80% of them were found to fall in the Caucasian-associated ancestry cluster.

The study's findings and limits: Investigators reported 164 TCR beta chains as tied to cytomegalovirus. Presence/absence analyses assumed roughly uniform sequencing depth across donors, which may not hold.

Germline CDR1 KGHSH, CDR2 LQKENI. The CDR3 is 15 residues long. Trimming pared 6 bases from V and 1 base from J, leaving 16 bases between. The PCR used 60 Vbeta and 13 Jbeta primers. Methods used by the authors: A follow-up analysis tallied 73 million or so unique TCR beta chains, roughly 10 million shared. Assay used: immunoSEQ multiplex PCR; TCRdb lists only in-frame clones, some missing. V, J and clone size derive from that table, while D and trimming were established from the DNA sequence. The sample lists more than 250,000 clones; about 90% were seen once. Turning to this clone: The antigen remains undetermined.

This receptor was taken from a woman aged 18-29 years in good health and CMV-seronegative. V gene TRBV18 combines with J gene TRBJ2-7; maybe TRBD2 (7 bases). Sample: PBMCs. The CDR3 loop is CASSSAGAQSYEQYF. The CDR3 region has the DNA TGTGCCAGCTCGTCCGCGGGGGCCCAATCCTACGAGCAGTACTTC.